The clone carrying this T cell receptor (beta chain) appeared a single time. Its antigen is not identified. This specimen comes from a study of T cell responses to AZD1222 COVID-19 vaccine. This CDR3 contains 13 residues. Trimming stripped 5 bases from V and 5 bases from J, with 11 bases between. Findings and limits, study-wide: Seropositive status at baseline applied to only a handful of AZD1222 recipients.

Libraries were prepared by immunoSEQ multiplex PCR; TCRdb keeps only in-frame clonotypes and omits some of them. The data contain 140,000 or so clones, roughly nine tenths of them singletons. The V call is TRBV12-3 or TRBV12-4, the J call TRBJ2-3; weak D call: TRBD1 (6 bases). The sample was peripheral blood, taken on day 0 of AZD1222 vaccination. This TCR came from an adult in good health. CDR3 sequence reads: CASSQDRKDTQYF. The CDR3 DNA follows: TGTGCCAGCAGTCAAGACAGGAAAGATACGCAGTATTTT.